This T cell receptor (beta chain) was sequenced for a study of control samples from healthy donors and cancer patients. This CDR3 contains 14 residues. Germline lookup yields CDR1 LNHDA and CDR2 SQIVND (reference sequence). V was cut by 5 bases and J by 5 bases, with 13 bases left in between. Clones were sequenced by immunoSEQ multiplex PCR, and TCRdb holds only the in-frame ones, with some missing. The sample lists 65,000 to 90,000 clones, roughly 86% seen once, with about 18% in the top ten. The clonotype originates from a man in his fifties in good health. The chain carries TRBV19 and TRBJ1-5; possibly TRBD1 for D (5 bases). Sequencing used blood. CDR3 DNA: TGTGCCAGTAGTGGTGGGGGTCAGGATCAGCCCCAGCATTTT. Its protein product is CASSGGGQDQPQHF.